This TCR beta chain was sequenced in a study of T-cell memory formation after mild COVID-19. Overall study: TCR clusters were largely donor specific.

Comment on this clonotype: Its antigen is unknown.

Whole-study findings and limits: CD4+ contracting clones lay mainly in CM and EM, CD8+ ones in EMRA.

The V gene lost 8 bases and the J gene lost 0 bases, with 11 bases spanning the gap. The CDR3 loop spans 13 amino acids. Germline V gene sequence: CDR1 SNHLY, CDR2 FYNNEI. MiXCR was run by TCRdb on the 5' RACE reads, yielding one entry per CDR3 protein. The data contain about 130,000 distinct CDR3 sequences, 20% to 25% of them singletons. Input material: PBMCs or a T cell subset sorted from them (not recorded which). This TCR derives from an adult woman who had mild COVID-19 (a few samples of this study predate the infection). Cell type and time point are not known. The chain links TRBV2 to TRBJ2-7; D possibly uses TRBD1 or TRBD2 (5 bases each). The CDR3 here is CASFGTGSYEQYF. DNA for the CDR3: TGTGCCAGCTTTGGGACGGGCTCCTACGAGCAGTACTTC.